This T cell receptor (beta chain) was profiled in a study of human T cells and chemical hapten exposure. Methods used by the authors: Samples contained a median of 95,638 TCRs, with a range of about 23,224 to 700,000. TCRdb ran MiXCR on the RACE reads and lists one entry per CDR3 protein. TCRdb's processing, not the study's, gives the V and J calls here. This repertoire shows about 360,000 distinct CDR3 sequences, around 6.9% found once; its top ten account for approximately 8.9%. Stated time point: patch test 1, 2 weeks after DPC sensitization. Treatment noted: therapeutic diphenylcyclopropenone sensitization with weekly scalp DPC. The sample here was whole blood, taken in connection with sensitization to the hapten diphenylcyclopropenone (DPC). This TCR derives from a woman aged 18-35 years with alopecia areata. Some clones in this sample may be carry-over from other donors' samples.

The CDR3 coding sequence is TGTGCCACCAGTGATTTTGGGCCGTTGGGTCCCCCTTGGGGGCAAGAGACCCAGTACTTC. Translating it yields CATSDFGPLGPPWGQETQYF. This sequence joins TRBV24-1 and TRBJ2-5, with D perhaps being TRBD1 or TRBD2 (5 bases each). Trimming took 1 base from V and 2 from J, leaving 25 bases between them. Germline V gene sequence: CDR1 KGHDR, CDR2 SFDVKD. CDR3 size: 20 residues.